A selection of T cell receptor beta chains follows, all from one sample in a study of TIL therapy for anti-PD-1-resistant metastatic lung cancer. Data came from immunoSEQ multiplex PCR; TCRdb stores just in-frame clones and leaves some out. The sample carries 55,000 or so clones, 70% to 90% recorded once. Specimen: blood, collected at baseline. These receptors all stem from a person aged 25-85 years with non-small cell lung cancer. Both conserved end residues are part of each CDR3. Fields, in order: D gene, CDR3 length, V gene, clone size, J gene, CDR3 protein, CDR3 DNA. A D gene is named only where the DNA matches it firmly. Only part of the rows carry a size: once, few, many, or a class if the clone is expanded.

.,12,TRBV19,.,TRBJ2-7,CASSISPYEQYF,TGTGCCAGTAGTATATCCCCATACGAGCAGTACTTC
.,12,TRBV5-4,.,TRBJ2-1,CASSLQGNEQFF,TGTGCCAGCAGCTTACAGGGTAATGAGCAGTTCTTC
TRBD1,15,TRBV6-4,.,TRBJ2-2,CASSDDRGPTGELFF,TGTGCCAGCAGTGATGACAGGGGGCCCACCGGGGAGCTGTTTTTT
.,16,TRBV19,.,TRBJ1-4,CASSSPGGGPNEKLFF,TGTGCCAGTAGCTCGCCTGGGGGAGGGCCCAATGAAAAACTGTTTTTT
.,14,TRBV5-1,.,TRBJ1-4,CASSLEHVNEKLFF,TGCGCCAGCAGCTTGGAACACGTTAATGAAAAACTGTTTTTT
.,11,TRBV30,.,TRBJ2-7,CAWSTNYEQYF,TGTGCCTGGAGTACGAATTACGAGCAGTACTTC
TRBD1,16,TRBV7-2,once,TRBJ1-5,CASSLEWTGVGQPQHF,TGTGCCAGCAGCTTAGAGTGGACAGGGGTGGGTCAGCCCCAGCATTTT
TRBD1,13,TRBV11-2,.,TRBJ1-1,CASSQMTGSEAFF,TGTGCCAGCAGCCAAATGACAGGGAGCGAAGCTTTCTTT
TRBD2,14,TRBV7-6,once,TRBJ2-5,CASSWTSGGETQYF,TGTGCCAGCAGTTGGACTAGCGGGGGAGAGACCCAGTACTTC
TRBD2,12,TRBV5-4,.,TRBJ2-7,CAAGVYRYEQYF,TGTGCCGCGGGGGTATACAGGTACGAGCAGTACTTC
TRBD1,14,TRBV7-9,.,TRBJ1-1,CASSLGTGATEAFF,TGTGCCAGCAGCTTAGGGACAGGGGCCACTGAAGCTTTCTTT
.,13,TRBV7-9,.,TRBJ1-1,CASSSMIGTEAFF,TGTGCCAGCAGCTCTATGATTGGGACTGAAGCTTTCTTT
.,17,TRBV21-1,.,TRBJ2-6,CASSKAGEGSGANVLTF,TGTGCCAGCAGCAAAGCAGGGGAGGGTTCGGGGGCCAACGTCCTGACTTTC
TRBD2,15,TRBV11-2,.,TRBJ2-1,CASSPAGGSYNEQFF,TGTGCCAGCAGCCCAGCGGGGGGGTCCTACAATGAGCAGTTCTTC
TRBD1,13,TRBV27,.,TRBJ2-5,CASRTTGVETQYF,TGTGCCAGCAGAACAACAGGGGTTGAGACCCAGTACTTC
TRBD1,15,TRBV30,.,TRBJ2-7,CAWSYHTGGSKEQYF,TGTGCCTGGAGCTACCACACAGGGGGCTCAAAAGAGCAGTACTTC
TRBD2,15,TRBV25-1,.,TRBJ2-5,CASSEASGPHRAQYF,TGTGCCAGCAGTGAGGCTAGCGGACCCCACCGGGCCCAGTACTTC
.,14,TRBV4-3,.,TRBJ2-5,CASSQVWGGETQYF,TGCGCCAGCAGCCAAGTATGGGGTGGGGAGACCCAGTACTTC
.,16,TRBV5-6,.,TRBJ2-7,CASHSPRSGARYEQYF,TGTGCCAGCCACTCCCCTAGGTCGGGGGCGCGGTACGAGCAGTACTTC
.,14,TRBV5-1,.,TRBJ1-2,CASSLAGGGYGYTF,TGCGCCAGCAGCTTGGCCGGGGGAGGCTATGGCTACACCTTC
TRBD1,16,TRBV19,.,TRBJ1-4,CASSIPQTGVKEKLFF,TGTGCCAGTAGTATCCCCCAGACAGGGGTTAAGGAAAAACTGTTTTTT
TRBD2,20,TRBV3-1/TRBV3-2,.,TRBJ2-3,CASSRPPPTLAGGTGDTQYF,TGTGCCAGCAGCCGTCCACCTCCTACCCTAGCGGGAGGGACCGGTGATACGCAGTATTTT
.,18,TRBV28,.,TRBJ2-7,CASSPNLLAGITSYEQYF,TGTGCCAGCAGTCCCAATCTTCTCGCCGGGATCACTTCCTACGAGCAGTACTTC
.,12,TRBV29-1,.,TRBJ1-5,CSARDSGGPQHF,TGCAGCGCAAGGGATAGCGGAGGGCCCCAGCATTTT
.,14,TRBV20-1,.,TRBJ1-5,CSASLGVRDQPQHF,TGCAGTGCTAGTCTAGGGGTACGAGATCAGCCCCAGCATTTT
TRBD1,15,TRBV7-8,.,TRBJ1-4,CASSGWTGANEKLFF,TGTGCCAGCAGCGGTTGGACAGGGGCAAATGAAAAACTGTTTTTT
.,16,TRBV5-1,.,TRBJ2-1,CASSSGLLNSYNEQFF,TGCGCCAGCAGCTCGGGACTCCTAAACTCCTACAATGAGCAGTTCTTC
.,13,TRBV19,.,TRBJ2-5,CASSSTVQETQYF,TGTGCCAGTAGTAGCACAGTGCAAGAGACCCAGTACTTC
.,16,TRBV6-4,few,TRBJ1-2,CASITRGGKVSYGYTF,TGTGCCAGCATCACACGGGGGGGGAAGGTTAGCTATGGCTACACCTTC
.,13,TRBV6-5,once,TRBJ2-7,CASTRKGTYEQYF,TGTGCCAGCACCCGAAAAGGCACCTACGAGCAGTACTTC
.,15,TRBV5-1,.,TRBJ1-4,CASSLGQATNEKLFF,TGCGCCAGCAGCTTGGGGCAGGCAACTAATGAAAAACTGTTTTTT
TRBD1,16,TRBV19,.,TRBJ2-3,CASSRYRGPSTDTQYF,TGTGCCAGTAGTAGGTACAGGGGGCCTAGCACAGATACGCAGTATTTT
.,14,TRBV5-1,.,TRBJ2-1,CASSLVSSYNEQFF,TGCGCCAGCAGCTTGGTCAGCTCCTACAATGAGCAGTTCTTC
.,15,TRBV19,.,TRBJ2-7,CASSIKAGPPYEQYF,TGTGCCAGTAGTATCAAGGCAGGGCCTCCCTACGAGCAGTACTTC
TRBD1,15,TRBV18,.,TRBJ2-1,CASSRQGGSYNEQFF,TGTGCCAGCTCAAGACAGGGCGGCTCTTACAATGAGCAGTTCTTC
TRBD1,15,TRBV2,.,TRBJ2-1,CASIGWGQVDNEQFF,TGTGCCAGCATCGGTTGGGGACAGGTCGACAATGAGCAGTTCTTC
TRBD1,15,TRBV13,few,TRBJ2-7,CASSLRTGRGDEQYF,TGTGCCAGCAGCTTAAGGACAGGGAGAGGGGACGAGCAGTACTTC
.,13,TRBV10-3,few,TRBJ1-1,CAISPTGITEAFF,TGTGCCATCAGCCCCACAGGGATCACTGAAGCTTTCTTT
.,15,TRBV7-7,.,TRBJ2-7,CASSLAQGLGYEQYF,TGTGCTAGCAGCTTAGCGCAAGGGCTAGGGTACGAGCAGTACTTC